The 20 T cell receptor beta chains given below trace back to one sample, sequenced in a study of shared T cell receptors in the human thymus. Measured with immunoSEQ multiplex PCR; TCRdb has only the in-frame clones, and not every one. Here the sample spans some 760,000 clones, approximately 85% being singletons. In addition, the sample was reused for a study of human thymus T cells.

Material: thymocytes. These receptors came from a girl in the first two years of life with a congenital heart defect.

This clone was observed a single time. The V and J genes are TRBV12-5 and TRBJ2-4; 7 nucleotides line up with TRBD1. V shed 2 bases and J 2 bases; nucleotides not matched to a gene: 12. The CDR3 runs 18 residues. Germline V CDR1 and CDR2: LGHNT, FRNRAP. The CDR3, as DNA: TGTGCTAGTGGTTTGCAGGGCAGGGGGATCTGGACCAAAAACATTCAGTACTTC. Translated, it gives CASGLQGRGIWTKNIQYF.

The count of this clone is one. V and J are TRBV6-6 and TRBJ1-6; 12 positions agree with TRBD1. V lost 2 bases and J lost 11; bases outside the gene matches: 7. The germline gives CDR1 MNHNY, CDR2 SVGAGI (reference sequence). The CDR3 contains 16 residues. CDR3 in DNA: TGTGCCAGCAGTTACACGGGGACAGGGGGCTCGACACCCCTCCACTTT. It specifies CASSYTGTGGSTPLHF.

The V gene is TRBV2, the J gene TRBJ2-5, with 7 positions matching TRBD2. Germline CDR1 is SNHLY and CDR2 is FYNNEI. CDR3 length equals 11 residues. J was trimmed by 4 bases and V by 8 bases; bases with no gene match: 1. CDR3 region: CASGGVETQYF. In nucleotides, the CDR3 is TGTGCCAGCGGGGGGGTAGAGACCCAGTACTTC.

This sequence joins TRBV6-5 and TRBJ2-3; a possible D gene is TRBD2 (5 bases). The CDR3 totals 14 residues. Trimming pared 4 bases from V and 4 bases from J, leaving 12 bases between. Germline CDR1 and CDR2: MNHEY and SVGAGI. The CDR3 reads CASSLRESSDTQYF. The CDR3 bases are TGTGCCAGCAGTTTAAGGGAGTCCTCAGATACGCAGTATTTT.

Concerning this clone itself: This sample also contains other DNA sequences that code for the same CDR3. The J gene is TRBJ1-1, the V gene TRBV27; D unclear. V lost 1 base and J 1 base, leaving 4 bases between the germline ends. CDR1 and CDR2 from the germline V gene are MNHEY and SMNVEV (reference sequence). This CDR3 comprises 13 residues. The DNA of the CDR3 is TGTGCCAGCAGTTTATACAGGAACACTGAAGCTTTCTTT. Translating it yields CASSLYRNTEAFF.

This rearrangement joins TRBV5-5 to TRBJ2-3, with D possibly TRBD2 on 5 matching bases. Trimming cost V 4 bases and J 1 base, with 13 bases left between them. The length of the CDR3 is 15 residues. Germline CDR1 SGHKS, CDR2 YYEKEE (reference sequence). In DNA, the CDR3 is TGTGCCAGCAGCAGTCTGGGAGTGGGCACAGATACGCAGTATTTT. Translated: CASSSLGVGTDTQYF.

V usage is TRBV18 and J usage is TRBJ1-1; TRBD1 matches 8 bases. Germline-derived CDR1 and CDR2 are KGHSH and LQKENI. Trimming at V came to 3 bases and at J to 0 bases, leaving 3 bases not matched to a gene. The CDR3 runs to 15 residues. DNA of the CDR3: TGTGCCAGCTCACCGTGGGGACAGGTGAACACTGAAGCTTTCTTT. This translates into CASSPWGQVNTEAFF.

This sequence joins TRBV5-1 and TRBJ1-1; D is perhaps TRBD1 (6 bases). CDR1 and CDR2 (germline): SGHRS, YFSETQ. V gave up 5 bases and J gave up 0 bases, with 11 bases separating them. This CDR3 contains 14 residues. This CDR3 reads CASRLTGLNTEAFF. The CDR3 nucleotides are TGCGCCAGCAGGTTGACAGGTTTGAACACTGAAGCTTTCTTT.

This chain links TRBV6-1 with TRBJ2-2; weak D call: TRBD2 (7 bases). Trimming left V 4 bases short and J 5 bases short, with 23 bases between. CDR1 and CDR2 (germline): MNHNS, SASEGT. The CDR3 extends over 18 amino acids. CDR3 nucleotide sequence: TGTGCCAGCAGTGTCATGTTCCCCAGGGGAGGGGGGACCGGGGAGCTGTTTTTT. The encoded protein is CASSVMFPRGGGTGELFF.

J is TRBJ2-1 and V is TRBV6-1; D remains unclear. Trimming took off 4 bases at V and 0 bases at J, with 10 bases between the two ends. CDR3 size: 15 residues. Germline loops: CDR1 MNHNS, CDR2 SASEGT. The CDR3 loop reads CASSVTESSYNEQFF. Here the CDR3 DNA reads TGTGCCAGCAGTGTTACAGAAAGCTCCTACAATGAGCAGTTCTTC.

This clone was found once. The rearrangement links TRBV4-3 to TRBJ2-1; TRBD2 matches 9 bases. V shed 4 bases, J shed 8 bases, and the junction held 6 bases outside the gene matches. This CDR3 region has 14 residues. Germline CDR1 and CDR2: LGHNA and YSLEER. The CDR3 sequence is CASSLRGGADEQFF. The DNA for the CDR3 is TGCGCCAGCAGCCTCCGCGGGGGGGCGGATGAGCAGTTCTTC.

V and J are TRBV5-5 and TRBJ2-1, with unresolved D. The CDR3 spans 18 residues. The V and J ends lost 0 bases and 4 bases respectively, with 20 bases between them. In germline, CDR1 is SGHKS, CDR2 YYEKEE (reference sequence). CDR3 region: CASSLAPYIPQSYNEQFF. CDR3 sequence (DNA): TGTGCCAGCAGCTTGGCCCCATACATACCCCAGTCGTACAATGAGCAGTTCTTC.

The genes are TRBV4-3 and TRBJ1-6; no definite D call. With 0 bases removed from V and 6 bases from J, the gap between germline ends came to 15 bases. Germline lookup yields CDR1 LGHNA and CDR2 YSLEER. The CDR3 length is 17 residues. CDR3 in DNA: TGCGCCAGCAGCCAAGAAACCGACTGGTTGATTAATTCACCCCTCCACTTT. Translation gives CASSQETDWLINSPLHF.

The DNA for the CDR3 is TGTGCCACCAGCAGCTTACGTCATGAAAGCAACACTGAAGCTTTCTTT. It is translated as CATSSLRHESNTEAFF. V usage is TRBV15 and J usage is TRBJ1-1; D remains unclear. In germline, CDR1 is LNHNV, CDR2 YYDKDF (reference sequence). This CDR3 has 16 residues. V was shortened by 3 bases and J by 2 bases, with 16 bases between the two germline ends.

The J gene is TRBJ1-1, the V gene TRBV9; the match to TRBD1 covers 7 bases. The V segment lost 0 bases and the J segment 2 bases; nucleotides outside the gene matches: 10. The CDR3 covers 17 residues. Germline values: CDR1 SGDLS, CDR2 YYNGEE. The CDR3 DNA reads TGTGCCAGCAGCGTAGGTCCCGGGACAGAGCTTAACACTGAAGCTTTCTTT. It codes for CASSVGPGTELNTEAFF.

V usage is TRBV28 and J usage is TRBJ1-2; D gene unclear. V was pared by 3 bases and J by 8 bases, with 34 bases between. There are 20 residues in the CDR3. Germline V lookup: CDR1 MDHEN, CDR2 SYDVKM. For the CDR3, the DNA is TGTGCCAGCAGTTTTTCGCCTATTTCTGCCCAATCCCCTCTGGTTTGGGGCTACACCTTC. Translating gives CASSFSPISAQSPLVWGYTF.

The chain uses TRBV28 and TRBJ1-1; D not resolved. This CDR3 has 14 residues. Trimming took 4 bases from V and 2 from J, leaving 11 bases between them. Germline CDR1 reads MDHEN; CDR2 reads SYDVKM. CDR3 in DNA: TGTGCCAGCAGTTGTCCGGGAACTAACACTGAAGCTTTCTTT. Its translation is CASSCPGTNTEAFF.

As DNA, the CDR3 is TGCGCCAGCAGTCTTACGCGGGGGTCCGGTTTAGAGACCCAGTACTTC. Translated, it gives CASSLTRGSGLETQYF. The chain is built from TRBV5-1 and TRBJ2-5, with 7 bases matching TRBD2. The CDR3 extends over 16 amino acids. Germline values: CDR1 SGHRS, CDR2 YFSETQ. With V trimmed by 5 bases and J by 4 bases, 14 bases remained unmatched.

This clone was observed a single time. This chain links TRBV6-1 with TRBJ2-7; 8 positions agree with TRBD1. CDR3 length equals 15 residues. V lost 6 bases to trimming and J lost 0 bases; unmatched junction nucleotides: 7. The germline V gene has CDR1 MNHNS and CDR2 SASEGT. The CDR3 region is CASSVTGGYSYEQYF. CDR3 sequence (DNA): TGTGCCAGCAGCGTCACAGGGGGATACTCCTACGAGCAGTACTTC.

The CDR3 DNA is TGCGCCAGCAGTGGGACAGGGTCAGGGGAGACCCAGTACTTC. Its protein is CASSGTGSGETQYF. This sequence joins TRBV5-1 and TRBJ2-5, with TRBD1 matching over 9 bases. Germline V gene data show CDR1 as SGHRS and CDR2 as YFSETQ. The junction had 7 bases not matched to a gene; V was cut back by 5 bases and J by 5 bases. This CDR3 is built from 14 residues.